These T cell receptor beta chains were read from a single sample in a study of PD-1 blockade in classical Hodgkin lymphoma. Assay used: immunoSEQ multiplex PCR; TCRdb lists only in-frame clones, some missing. Among about 85,000 clones listed, 80% to 95% were seen once. The sequencing used peripheral blood mononuclear cells (PBMCs), collected before the second cycle of nivolumab. The receptors come from a human donor with classical Hodgkin lymphoma. Both conserved end residues are part of each CDR3. A D gene is named only where the DNA matches it firmly. Size tells how often a clone was seen (once, few, many) or the class of an expanded clone, and some rows leave it out.

d_call j_call v_call clone_size cdr3_aa cdr3_nt
- TRBJ2-3 TRBV10-2 - CASSLGSLTDTQYF TGCGCCAGCAGCCTCGGGAGCCTCACAGATACGCAGTATTTT
- TRBJ2-7 TRBV5-4 - CASSYATQTAEQYF TGTGCCAGCAGCTACGCCACGCAGACAGCTGAGCAGTACTTC
- TRBJ1-6 TRBV4-2 - CASAAGAWNSPLHF TGTGCCAGCGCAGCAGGGGCGTGGAATTCACCCCTCCACTTT
TRBD1 TRBJ1-4 TRBV2 - CASSDRGQTNEKLFF TGTGCCAGCAGCGATAGGGGACAGACTAATGAAAAACTGTTTTTT
TRBD2 TRBJ2-5 TRBV7-9 - CASSLDGRGETQYF TGTGCCAGCAGCTTAGACGGGAGGGGGGAGACCCAGTACTTC
- TRBJ1-4 TRBV27 few CASSSEGEEKLFF TGTGCCAGCAGTTCGGAGGGGGAAGAAAAACTGTTTTTT
TRBD2 TRBJ2-5 TRBV27 - CASSSRRAGGFQETQYF TGTGCCAGCAGTTCGCGTCGAGCGGGAGGGTTCCAAGAGACCCAGTACTTC
- TRBJ2-3 TRBV7-9 - CASSLVWTRSTDTQYF TGTGCCAGCAGCTTAGTATGGACCCGGAGCACAGATACGCAGTATTTT
- TRBJ2-7 TRBV18 - CASSNGVGSYEQYF TGTGCCAGCTCAAACGGGGTAGGGAGCTACGAGCAGTACTTC
- TRBJ2-3 TRBV7-2 - CASSLGYSGSTDTQYF TGTGCCAGCAGCTTAGGATACAGCGGGAGCACAGATACGCAGTATTTT
TRBD2 TRBJ2-1 TRBV2 once CASSEWASGSGEQFF TGTGCCAGCAGTGAATGGGCTAGCGGGAGTGGCGAGCAGTTCTTC
TRBD1 TRBJ2-7 TRBV5-6 - CASSLWGQGYEQYF TGTGCCAGCAGCTTGTGGGGACAGGGGTACGAGCAGTACTTC
- TRBJ1-4 TRBV27 - CAPGGDEKLFF TGTGCCCCCGGGGGGGATGAAAAACTGTTTTTT
TRBD2 TRBJ2-1 TRBV5-1 - CASSLMSSGSYNEQFF TGCGCCAGCAGCTTGATGTCTAGCGGGAGTTACAATGAGCAGTTCTTC
- TRBJ1-1 TRBV28 - CASSLSATEAFF TGTGCCAGCAGTCTCTCGGCCACTGAAGCTTTCTTT
TRBD1 TRBJ1-1 TRBV5-1 - CASSPDRVTEAFF TGCGCCAGCAGCCCGGACAGGGTCACTGAAGCTTTCTTT
- TRBJ2-4 TRBV7-8 - CASSLLYREKYF TGTGCCAGCAGCTTACTTTACAGGGAGAAGTACTTC
TRBD2 TRBJ2-7 TRBV4-1 - CASSQVELAGAYEQYF TGCGCCAGCAGCCAAGTGGAACTAGCGGGAGCCTACGAGCAGTACTTC
TRBD1 TRBJ1-2 TRBV5-1 few CASKGGDRGDGYTF TGCGCCAGCAAAGGAGGGGACAGGGGAGATGGCTACACCTTC
- TRBJ1-3 TRBV6-1 - CASSPGIYSGNTIYF TGTGCCAGCAGCCCGGGGATCTACTCTGGAAACACCATATATTTT
- TRBJ2-5 TRBV5-6 - CASSLGVPEETQYF TGTGCCAGCAGCTTAGGGGTTCCGGAAGAGACCCAGTACTTC
- TRBJ2-2 TRBV27 - CASSLSSGSINTGELFF TGTGCCAGCAGTTTATCGTCAGGGTCTATAAACACCGGGGAGCTGTTTTTT